The 20 T cell receptor beta chains in this list originate from one sample, sequenced in a study of patients and donors after allogeneic stem cell transplantation. TCRdb reprocessed the RT-PCR reads with MiXCR, giving one entry per CDR3 protein. The sample includes 25,000 to 35,000 distinct CDR3 sequences, almost 7% of them seen just once. The sequenced sample was blood, either unsorted or a sorted T cell fraction (not recorded which). Every receptor here comes from a human donor who was either an allogeneic HSCT recipient or a stem cell or donor lymphocyte infusion donor (not recorded which). It is not recorded whose cells these are; they may come from a transplant donor.

This chain connects TRBV15 to TRBJ2-5, with D maybe TRBD2 (6 bases). Trimming left V 0 bases short and J 4 bases short, with 15 bases between. Germline-derived CDR1 and CDR2 are LNHNV and YYDKDF (reference sequence). The CDR3 consists of 16 residues. CDR3 DNA: TGTGCCACCAGCAGAGAAAGCGGGCGGTCAGGAGAGACCCAGTACTTC. This sequence encodes CATSRESGRSGETQYF.

This clonotype was found many times. The V call is TRBV11-2, the J call TRBJ2-1, with TRBD2 identical over 10 bases. The trim removed 3 bases at V and 2 bases at J, leaving 4 bases unmatched. The CDR3 totals 16 residues. Germline V lookup: CDR1 SGHAT, CDR2 FQNNGV. CDR3 nucleotides: TGTGCCAGCAGCTTGTTAGCGGGAGGCGCCTACAATGAGCAGTTCTTC. Protein sequence: CASSLLAGGAYNEQFF.

The rearrangement links TRBV14 to TRBJ2-1, with 7 bases fitting TRBD1. V trimming: 4 bases; J trimming: 6 bases; junction bases outside the gene matches: 12. The CDR3 length is 16 residues. Per germline, CDR1 SGHDN and CDR2 FVKESK. CDR3: CASSPLGATGVNEQFF. The CDR3 DNA reads TGTGCCAGCAGCCCGTTGGGTGCAACAGGGGTCAATGAGCAGTTCTTC.

CDR3 in DNA: TGTGCCAGCAACCTAGGGGGCCCTCGTCAGCCCCAGCATTTT. It codes for CASNLGGPRQPQHF. The chain carries TRBV6-2 or TRBV6-3 and TRBJ1-5, with 7 bases that match TRBD1. Germline CDR1 MNHEY, CDR2 SVGEGT. The CDR3 is 14 residues long. V shed 7 bases and J 6 bases; nucleotides not matched to a gene: 9.

This clonotype was seen repeatedly, ten times or more. The chain uses TRBV2 and TRBJ2-3; TRBD1 might be the D (5 bases). CDR3 length equals 12 residues. V was trimmed by 6 bases and J by 4 bases, leaving 8 bases between them. Germline CDR1 is SNHLY and CDR2 is FYNNEI. CDR3 protein: CASRKGPDTQYF. DNA of the CDR3: TGTGCCAGCAGGAAGGGGCCAGATACGCAGTATTTT.

The chain couples TRBV19 to TRBJ1-5, with 10 bases that match TRBD1. V shed 5 bases, J shed 2 bases, and the junction held 12 bases outside the gene matches. CDR1 is LNHDA and CDR2 is SQIVND in the germline V gene (reference sequence). CDR3 size: 18 residues. CDR3 sequence: CASSSRPRTGGGNQPQHF. As DNA, the CDR3 is TGTGCCAGTAGTTCTCGACCGCGGACAGGGGGTGGCAATCAGCCCCAGCATTTT.

This clonotype was observed at least ten times. J is TRBJ2-1 and V is TRBV12-3 or TRBV12-4, with TRBD2 matching 9 bases. V shed 1 base, J shed 6 bases, and the junction held 4 bases outside the gene matches. The CDR3 spans 15 residues. The chain's CDR3 is CASSLGLAGFNEQFF. Here the CDR3 DNA reads TGTGCCAGCAGTTTAGGCCTAGCGGGATTCAATGAGCAGTTCTTC.

This clonotype was seen repeatedly, ten times or more. The chain links TRBV6-2 or TRBV6-3 to TRBJ1-1; no firm D call. Germline-derived CDR1 and CDR2 are MNHEY and SVGEGT. Trimming took off 5 bases at V and 0 bases at J, with 13 bases between the two ends. CDR3 length: 15 residues. This CDR3 is CASSKPRVLNTEAFF. CDR3 nucleotide sequence: TGTGCCAGCAGTAAACCGAGGGTCCTGAACACTGAAGCTTTCTTT.

This rearrangement joins TRBV7-9 to TRBJ2-5; D might be TRBD2 (6 bases). V lost 0 bases, J lost 4 bases, and 12 bases lay in between. The CDR3 spans 15 residues. Looked up from germline, CDR1 is SEHNR and CDR2 is FQNEAQ (reference sequence). The CDR3 nucleotides read TGTGCCAGCAGCTTAGCGGGGACTTTTAGAGAGACCCAGTACTTC. The encoded protein is CASSLAGTFRETQYF.

This chain joins TRBV27 and TRBJ2-7; maybe TRBD1 (6 bases). V lost 6 bases to trimming and J lost 6 bases, with 21 bases between them. Germline V lookup: CDR1 MNHEY, CDR2 SMNVEV (reference sequence). The CDR3 extends over 15 amino acids. CDR3 sequence: CASSTHGTPPREQYF. The CDR3, as DNA: TGTGCCAGCAGCACACACGGGACACCGCCGCGCGAGCAGTACTTC.

The chain carries TRBV7-8 and TRBJ2-3, with 14 bases fitting TRBD2. The V gene end was trimmed by 5 bases and the J gene end by 2 bases; junction bases not matched to a gene: 9. The CDR3 is 18 residues long. The germline V gene has CDR1 SGHVS and CDR2 FQNEAQ. This CDR3 reads CASSNHGTSGSFTDTQYF. The CDR3, as DNA: TGTGCCAGCAGCAACCATGGGACTAGCGGGAGTTTCACAGATACGCAGTATTTT.

This clonotype was counted many times. V is TRBV27 and J is TRBJ2-6; D ambiguous. This CDR3 spans 14 amino acids. V was shortened by 4 bases and J by 2 bases, with 6 bases between the two germline ends. Germline V gives CDR1 MNHEY, CDR2 SMNVEV (reference sequence). The CDR3 spells CASSSLAGANVLTF. CDR3 sequence (DNA): TGTGCCAGCAGTTCGCTGGCTGGGGCCAACGTCCTGACTTTC.

This clonotype was counted many times. The V call is TRBV11-2, the J call TRBJ2-3; D unresolved. The CDR3 extends over 11 amino acids. V was pared by 3 bases and J by 2 bases, with 0 bases between. Germline V gives CDR1 SGHAT, CDR2 FQNNGV. The chain's CDR3 is CASSFTDTQYF. DNA of the CDR3: TGTGCCAGCAGCTTCACAGATACGCAGTATTTT.

This clonotype was counted ten times or more. The chain links TRBV4-3 to TRBJ2-1, with D maybe TRBD2 (5 bases). This CDR3 comprises 14 residues. The germline V gene encodes CDR1 LGHNA and CDR2 YSLEER. Trimming shortened V by 4 bases and J by 1 base, and 8 bases separated the two germline ends. In DNA, the CDR3 is TGCGCCAGCAGCCTTAGGACTTCCTACAATGAGCAGTTCTTC. Amino acid sequence: CASSLRTSYNEQFF.

This clonotype was detected only a few times. This sequence joins TRBV20-1 and TRBJ2-7; 7 bases are shared with TRBD1. Germline V CDR1 and CDR2: DFQATT, SNEGSKA (reference sequence). J was trimmed by 2 bases and V by 4 bases; bases with no gene match: 5. CDR3 length: 13 amino acids. The CDR3 sequence is CSAMGQRTYEQYF. CDR3 DNA: TGCAGTGCTATGGGACAGCGGACCTACGAGCAGTACTTC.

This clonotype was picked up many times. The chain is built from TRBV29-1 and TRBJ2-7; 9 bases agree with TRBD1. There are 13 residues in the CDR3. Germline V gives CDR1 SQVTM, CDR2 ANQGSEA. With 2 bases clipped from V and 5 bases from J, the junction kept 4 bases outside the gene matches. DNA for the CDR3: TGCAGCGTTGAACCTACAGGGGGCGACGAGCAGTACTTC. It is translated as CSVEPTGGDEQYF.

The chain combines TRBV28 with TRBJ2-1; D may be TRBD1 (6 bases). V dropped 1 base and J dropped 9 bases, with 16 bases sitting between them. From germline, CDR1 is MDHEN and CDR2 SYDVKM. The CDR3 spans 15 residues. The CDR3 nucleotides read TGTGCCAGCAGTTTATATGGGCAGGGGAAGGGTGAGCAGTTCTTC. Protein sequence: CASSLYGQGKGEQFF.

This chain connects TRBV6-5 to TRBJ2-7, with D possibly being TRBD2 (5 bases). Trimming removed 3 bases at V and 12 bases at J, with 15 bases between. CDR1 and CDR2 from the germline V gene are MNHEY and SVGAGI. This CDR3 is built from 12 residues. The CDR3 loop reads CASSYGVGGLYF. The CDR3 DNA reads TGTGCCAGCAGTTATGGGGTCGGCGGACTGTACTTC.

The chain joins TRBV7-3 to TRBJ2-5; TRBD2 agrees at 8 bases. CDR3 length: 14 residues. The V and J ends lost 5 bases and 1 base, in that order; junction bases with no gene match: 3. CDR1 SGHTA and CDR2 FQGTGA come from the germline V gene. The CDR3: CASSRGGPQETQYF. The CDR3 DNA is TGTGCCAGCAGCCGGGGGGGCCCCCAAGAGACCCAGTACTTC.

This clonotype has only a few counts. The CDR3 DNA sequence: TGTGCCAGCACCGACCCTCGGGCCAGCACAGATACGCAGTATTTT. This gives the protein CASTDPRASTDTQYF. The V and J genes are TRBV28 and TRBJ2-3, with unresolved D. V gave up 7 bases and J gave up 0 bases, with 14 bases separating them. Germline V gene data show CDR1 as MDHEN and CDR2 as SYDVKM. The CDR3 spans 15 residues.